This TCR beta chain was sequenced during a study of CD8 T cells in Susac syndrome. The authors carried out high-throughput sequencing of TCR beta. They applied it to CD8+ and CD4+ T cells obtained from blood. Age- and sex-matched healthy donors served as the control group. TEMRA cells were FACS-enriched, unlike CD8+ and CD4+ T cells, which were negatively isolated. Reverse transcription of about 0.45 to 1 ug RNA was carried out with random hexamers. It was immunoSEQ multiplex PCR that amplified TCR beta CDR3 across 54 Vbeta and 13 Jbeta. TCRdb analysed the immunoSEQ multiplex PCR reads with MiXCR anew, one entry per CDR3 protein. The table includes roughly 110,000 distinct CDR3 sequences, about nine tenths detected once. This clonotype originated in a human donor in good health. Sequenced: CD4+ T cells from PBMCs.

The CDR3 bases are TGTGCCACCAGCAGACAGGGTCAGCCCCAGCATTTT. Translating it yields CATSRQGQPQHF. This rearrangement joins TRBV15 to TRBJ1-5, with D possibly matching TRBD1 (5 bases). The CDR3 sequence is 12 residues long. V was shortened by 2 bases and J by 6 bases, with 5 bases between the two germline ends. Germline CDR1 and CDR2: LNHNV and YYDKDF (reference sequence).